The sequence of this TCR beta chain was determined in a study of cytomegalovirus exposure and HLA in healthy donors. General study points: Some highly shared sequence variants likely arose as a pipeline artifact.

PCR primers comprised 60 Vbeta and 13 Jbeta primers. Repertoires were generated with immunoSEQ multiplex PCR, while TCRdb's copy carries only in-frame clones and drops some. This repertoire includes roughly 73,000 clones. The CDR3 consists of 16 residues. Germline assignment: CDR1 MNHEY and CDR2 SMNVEV (reference sequence). V shed 6 bases and J shed 0 bases, with 17 bases lying between them. Regarding this clone: The target antigen is unknown.

The origin of this receptor is a female donor in good health and CMV-seropositive. The chain recombines TRBV27 with TRBJ1-2, with D possibly TRBD1 on 5 matching bases. What was sequenced was PBMCs. In nucleotides, the CDR3 is TGTGCCAGCAGCCCAGGGTGGCAGGCCACTAACTATGGCTACACCTTC. Encoded protein: CASSPGWQATNYGYTF.